This T cell receptor beta chain emerged from a study of T-cell memory formation after mild COVID-19. This clonotype was counted only a few times. Its antigen is still unknown. Barcoded TCR alpha and TCR beta cDNA libraries with UMIs came from 5'RACE using constant-segment primers. A single record per CDR3 protein comes from TCRdb applying MiXCR to the 5' RACE reads. The data show 130,000 to 150,000 distinct CDR3 sequences, roughly 6.2% seen once. Study-level results: Day 15 to 85 contractors were CD4/CD8 balanced; later expanders leaned CD4+. Mainly in CM and EM were contracting CD4+ clones; CD8+ were in EMRA.

Material for sequencing was PBMCs or a T cell subset sorted from them (not recorded which). This clonotype was obtained from an adult woman who had mild COVID-19 (a few samples of this study predate the infection). Cell type and time point are not known.

This chain's CDR3 is CSASLASTPTDTQYF. The DNA of the CDR3 is TGCAGTGCCAGTCTAGCTAGCACCCCAACAGATACGCAGTATTTT. The genes are TRBV20-1 and TRBJ2-3; D possibly corresponds to TRBD2 (5 bases). This CDR3 contains 15 residues. V shed 6 bases and J shed 3 bases, with 19 bases lying between them. In germline, CDR1 is DFQATT, CDR2 SNEGSKA (reference sequence).